This entry lists 22 T cell receptor beta chains sequenced from one sample in a study of cytomegalovirus exposure and HLA in healthy donors (dated by TCRdb to the late 2010s). Libraries were made using the immunoSEQ multiplex PCR assay. The multiplex PCR relied on a mix of 60 forward primers for TCR Vbeta segments and 13 reverse primers for TCR Jbeta segments. Not all clones reach the TCRdb copy of this immuneACCESS table, which keeps in-frame sequences only. Checked studies attribute under half of the gap to unresolved V genes and leave the rest unexplained. This sample holds some 150,000 clones; around three fifths were observed only once. The ten largest clonotypes hold 3% of the sample. Material: PBMCs. Receptors were obtained from a young woman in good health and CMV-seropositive.

The chain employs TRBV4-1 and TRBJ1-4, with D perhaps TRBD1 (5 bases). There are 13 residues in the CDR3. Deletions cut 4 bases from V and 7 bases from J, with 10 bases between. CDR1 is MGHRA and CDR2 is YSYEKL in the germline V gene. The CDR3, as DNA: TGCGCCAGCAGCCTCAGGGTCGGTGAAAAACTGTTTTTT. Encoded protein: CASSLRVGEKLFF.

The rearrangement joins TRBV6-5 to TRBJ1-2, with D maybe TRBD1 (6 bases). From germline, CDR1 is MNHEY and CDR2 SVGAGI. The CDR3 consists of 15 residues. The ends were cut back, 6 bases at V and 8 bases at J, with 22 bases in the middle. The CDR3 reads CASSLNREGGGGYTF. The CDR3 DNA reads TGTGCCAGCAGCCTTAACAGGGAAGGCGGCGGGGGCTACACCTTC.

This chain joins TRBV5-8 and TRBJ1-1; D remains unclear. The CDR3 length is 10 residues. Germline V gene data show CDR1 as SGHTS and CDR2 as YDEGEE. Between the trimmed V and J ends, which lost 6 bases and 11 bases, there was a span of 11 bases. CDR3 coding DNA: TGTGCCAGCACGCCACGGAGTGCTTTCTTT. The encoded protein is CASTPRSAFF.

The chain combines TRBV5-1 with TRBJ2-3, with TRBD2 identical over 8 bases. CDR1 is SGHRS, CDR2 YFSETQ, per germline. The CDR3 is 15 amino acids. Germline trimming cut 2 bases from V and 1 base from J; bases unmatched to any gene: 3. The CDR3 DNA reads TGCGCCAGCAGCTTCGGGACTAGGGGCACAGATACGCAGTATTTT. Residues: CASSFGTRGTDTQYF.

This chain uses TRBV6-5 with TRBJ2-1, with 14 bases fitting TRBD2. Losses at the gene ends were 4 bases for V and 10 bases for J; bases not matched to a gene: 9. This CDR3 contains 16 residues. CDR1 is MNHEY and CDR2 is SVGAGI in the germline V gene. The CDR3 loop is CASSSTSGGAQGEQFF. CDR3 nucleotides: TGTGCCAGCAGTTCGACTAGCGGGGGGGCCCAAGGCGAGCAGTTCTTC.

The chain couples TRBV10-3 to TRBJ2-7; TRBD1 aligns across 9 bases. The CDR3 loop spans 14 amino acids. Germline lookup yields CDR1 ENHRY and CDR2 SYGVKD. The junction had 6 bases not matched to a gene; V was cut back by 3 bases and J by 6 bases. In nucleotides, the CDR3 is TGTGCCATCAGTGATCAACAGGGGGCTCGCGAGCAGTACTTC. Its translation is CAISDQQGAREQYF.

About this clone itself: Within the sample, other DNA sequences also encode this same CDR3. The chain carries TRBV28 and TRBJ1-2; the D is unclear. The CDR3 is made up of 11 amino acids. The V gene's germline CDR1 is MDHEN and CDR2 SYDVKM. The V end was cut by 4 bases, the J end by 4 bases, with 4 bases between. The CDR3 DNA reads TGTGCCAGCAGTTCTTCCTATGGCTACACCTTC. This translates into CASSSSYGYTF.

This clone occurred a few times. V and J are TRBV5-1 and TRBJ2-2; D possibly corresponds to TRBD1 (5 bases). This CDR3 is 15 amino acids long. The germline gives CDR1 SGHRS, CDR2 YFSETQ. V was shortened by 0 bases and J by 5 bases, with 11 bases between the two germline ends. CDR3 in DNA: TGCGCCAGCAGCTTGGGGGCAGGGAAGACCGGGGAGCTGTTTTTT. Encoded protein: CASSLGAGKTGELFF.

The chain recombines TRBV7-8 with TRBJ1-5, with 7 bases identical to TRBD1. Germline values: CDR1 SGHVS, CDR2 FQNEAQ. With 2 bases clipped from V and 3 bases from J, the junction kept 7 bases outside the gene matches. There are 16 residues in the CDR3. The CDR3 loop is CASSLRKGQINQPQHF. CDR3 sequence (DNA): TGTGCCAGCAGCTTAAGGAAGGGACAGATCAATCAGCCCCAGCATTTT.

This clone was seen a handful of times. The rearrangement joins TRBV5-4 to TRBJ2-5, with D perhaps TRBD2 (6 bases). The CDR3 runs 14 residues. Trimming cost V 1 base and J 3 bases, with 10 bases left between them. CDR1 is SGHNT, CDR2 YYREEE, per germline (reference sequence). The CDR3 coding sequence is TGTGCCAGCAGCTTGACTAGCCGAAAAGAGACCCAGTACTTC. It specifies CASSLTSRKETQYF.

The genes are TRBV27 and TRBJ1-2; maybe TRBD1 (5 bases). Germline V lookup: CDR1 MNHEY, CDR2 SMNVEV (reference sequence). Trimming removed 7 bases from V and 3 bases from J, with 15 bases in between. The CDR3 contains 14 residues. CDR3 region: CASKLSVGDYGYTF. CDR3 sequence (DNA): TGTGCCAGCAAACTGAGCGTAGGGGACTATGGCTACACCTTC.

V usage is TRBV5-1 and J usage is TRBJ2-7, with D unclear. The CDR3 sequence is 15 residues long. Trimming left V 3 bases short and J 2 bases short, with 15 bases between. Germline loops: CDR1 SGHRS, CDR2 YFSETQ. The CDR3: CASSSFPGATYEQYF. CDR3 DNA sequence: TGCGCCAGCAGCTCCTTTCCGGGTGCCACCTACGAGCAGTACTTC.

The chain couples TRBV18 to TRBJ1-2; D unresolved. This CDR3 has 14 amino acids. Germline V lookup: CDR1 KGHSH, CDR2 LQKENI. The germline V and J ends were trimmed by 6 bases and 4 bases, with 15 bases remaining between them. DNA for the CDR3: TGTGCCAGCTCCTCCTCCGAGGGATCCTATGGCTACACCTTC. Translation gives CASSSSEGSYGYTF.

The chain links TRBV5-1 to TRBJ2-5; D gene ambiguous. The CDR3 loop spans 14 amino acids. Trimming shortened V by 0 bases and J by 4 bases, and 10 bases separated the two germline ends. Looked up from germline, CDR1 is SGHRS and CDR2 is YFSETQ. CDR3 protein: CASSLATFRETQYF. DNA of the CDR3: TGCGCCAGCAGCTTGGCAACTTTTAGAGAGACCCAGTACTTC.

The V gene is TRBV5-4, the J gene TRBJ1-1, with D hard to call. The V end was cut by 2 bases, the J end by 5 bases, with 7 bases between. This CDR3 comprises 12 residues. Germline V gene lookup returns CDR1 SGHNT and CDR2 YYREEE (reference sequence). The CDR3 DNA is TGTGCCAGCAGCTTTCCGGGGACTGAAGCTTTCTTT. This codes for CASSFPGTEAFF.

This clone was picked up a small number of times. V usage is TRBV29-1 and J usage is TRBJ2-7; perhaps TRBD2 as D (6 bases). The CDR3 covers 12 residues. From germline, CDR1 is SQVTM and CDR2 ANQGSEA. The V and J ends lost 3 bases and 2 bases respectively, with 8 bases between them. The CDR3 DNA follows: TGCAGCGTTGAGGGGGGACCCTACGAGCAGTACTTC. This gives the protein CSVEGGPYEQYF.

This clone has a handful of counts. The V gene is TRBV30, the J gene TRBJ1-4; possibly TRBD1 for D (5 bases). Germline loops: CDR1 GTSNPN, CDR2 SVGIG (reference sequence). The length of the CDR3 is 11 residues. V was shortened by 0 bases and J by 11 bases, with 7 bases between the two germline ends. Here the CDR3 reads CAWSVRGKLFF. CDR3 nucleotide sequence: TGTGCCTGGAGTGTACGGGGGAAACTGTTTTTT.

About this clone: The junction does not match germline at one end; this may be a read error. In the same sample, other DNA sequences code for this CDR3. The chain couples TRBV4-1 to TRBJ2-7; D might be TRBD2 (5 bases). The CDR3 is 15 amino acids. Looked up from germline, CDR1 is MGHRA and CDR2 is YSYEKL. CDR3 sequence (DNA): TGCGCTAGCAGCCAAGTCGCCGGGATCTCCTACGAGCAGTACTTC. Translated: CASSQVAGISYEQYF.

Worth noting for this clone: This same CDR3 is encoded by further DNA sequences in the sample. This rearrangement joins TRBV5-1 to TRBJ2-5; a possible D gene is TRBD2 (6 bases). V was clipped by 0 bases and J by 2 bases, with 8 bases between them. CDR1 SGHRS and CDR2 YFSETQ come from the germline V gene. The CDR3 spans 14 residues. The CDR3, as DNA: TGCGCCAGCAGCTTGGGTAGCGGACAAGAGACCCAGTACTTC. Amino acids: CASSLGSGQETQYF.

The chain couples TRBV5-4 to TRBJ1-1; D gene unclear. The CDR3 length is 16 residues. CDR1 and CDR2 from the germline V gene are SGHNT and YYREEE (reference sequence). V was shortened by 4 bases and J by 9 bases, with 25 bases between the two germline ends. CDR3 bases: TGTGCCAGCAGCCCGGGTGGAGGCAGGCCAGACCTAAAAGCTTTCTTT. This sequence encodes CASSPGGGRPDLKAFF.

The V call is TRBV7-9, the J call TRBJ2-1; 10 bases agree with TRBD2. With 5 bases clipped from V and 5 bases from J, the junction kept 9 bases outside the gene matches. The CDR3 length is 16 residues. CDR1 is SEHNR, CDR2 FQNEAQ, per germline (reference sequence). CDR3 bases: TGTGCCAGCAGCCCCGACGTCCTAGCGGGAGACAATGAGCAGTTCTTC. Translated, it gives CASSPDVLAGDNEQFF. The entire variable domain, with the rest obtained from reference TRBV7-9 and TRBJ2-1, is as follows: DTGVSQNPRHKITKRGQNVTFRCDPISEHNRLYWYRQTLGQGPEFLTYFQNEAQLEKSRLLSDRFSAERPKGSFSTLEIQRTEQGDSAMYLCASSPDVLAGDNEQFFGPGTRLTVL.

The chain is built from TRBV10-3 and TRBJ2-1; D unresolved. Germline loops: CDR1 ENHRY, CDR2 SYGVKD. The CDR3 is 14 residues long. Trimming cost V 6 bases and J 2 bases, with 11 bases left between them. The CDR3 is CAIRASGPYNEQFF. As DNA, the CDR3 is TGTGCCATCAGGGCCAGTGGGCCCTACAATGAGCAGTTCTTC.